What follows are 9 T cell receptor beta chains derived from one specimen sequenced in a study of identical twins. TCRdb reanalysed the 5' RACE reads using MiXCR and keeps one entry per CDR3 protein. The sample consists of approximately 490,000 distinct CDR3 sequences, 20% to 25% of them appearing once. This sample was also put to use in a study of yellow fever vaccine responses in identical twins.

The source material was CD4+ T cells sorted from blood. These receptors were taken from a woman aged 18 to 35 in good health.

This clonotype was counted between two and nine times. The rearrangement uses TRBV12-3 or TRBV12-4 and TRBJ1-2; maybe TRBD1 (5 bases). V gave up 1 base and J gave up 5 bases, with 14 bases separating them. This CDR3 is 15 amino acids long. The CDR3 loop reads CASSLGQGTWYGYTF. DNA for the CDR3: TGTGCCAGCAGTTTAGGGCAGGGAACCTGGTATGGCTACACCTTC.

This chain joins TRBV7-9 and TRBJ2-1, with TRBD2 as a possible D gene (6 bases). CDR3 length equals 14 residues. V was pared by 5 bases and J by 8 bases, with 16 bases between. Germline V gene sequence: CDR1 SEHNR, CDR2 FQNEAQ (reference sequence). The CDR3 loop is CASSTFGGPDEQFF. In DNA form, the CDR3 reads TGTGCCAGCAGCACTTTCGGAGGGCCGGATGAGCAGTTCTTC.

This clonotype has just a few counts. The chain is built from TRBV12-3 or TRBV12-4 and TRBJ2-2, with 8 bases aligning to TRBD2. This CDR3 has 19 residues. V lost 5 bases and J lost 7; bases outside the gene matches: 21. CDR3 DNA sequence: TGTGCCAGCAGTCACGGAAAACGGGGGCTAGCGGGTAGCGACGGGGAGCTGTTTTTT. This translates into CASSHGKRGLAGSDGELFF.

This sequence joins TRBV20-1 and TRBJ2-3; 11 positions agree with TRBD2. Germline V CDR1 and CDR2: DFQATT, SNEGSKA (reference sequence). CDR3 length: 16 residues. The junction had 7 bases not matched to a gene; V was cut back by 3 bases and J by 2 bases. The CDR3 loop reads CSASILAGGSTDTQYF. CDR3 nucleotide sequence: TGCAGTGCTAGTATCCTAGCGGGGGGCTCCACAGATACGCAGTATTTT.

The chain recombines TRBV5-1 with TRBJ2-3; no definite D call. Germline V gene data show CDR1 as SGHRS and CDR2 as YFSETQ. The germline V and J ends were trimmed by 6 bases and 0 bases, with 11 bases remaining between them. This CDR3 is built from 14 residues. The CDR3 region has the DNA TGCGCCAGCAAGCTTGATGGTAGCACAGATACGCAGTATTTT. Amino acids: CASKLDGSTDTQYF.

The V call is TRBV18, the J call TRBJ2-7; the match to TRBD2 covers 7 bases. The germline V gene encodes CDR1 KGHSH and CDR2 LQKENI. The V and J ends lost 3 bases and 3 bases, in that order; junction bases with no gene match: 2. CDR3 length: 13 amino acids. The CDR3 loop reads CASSPGGNYEQYV. DNA for the CDR3: TGTGCCAGCTCACCGGGGGGGAACTACGAGCAGTACGTC.

This clonotype was seen a handful of times. This chain links TRBV12-3 or TRBV12-4 with TRBJ1-1, with D possibly being TRBD1 (5 bases). The V gene lost 3 bases and the J gene lost 10 bases, with 21 bases spanning the gap. The CDR3 consists of 15 residues. The DNA of the CDR3 is TGTGCCAGCAGTTTTACCGTGGGTGCAGGGCTGGGAGCTTTCTTT. It yields the protein CASSFTVGAGLGAFF.

This clonotype was counted a few times. Compared with germline, one end of the junction differs, possibly owing to a read error. The chain links TRBV18 to TRBJ2-3; 7 bases are shared with TRBD1. This CDR3 is built from 13 residues. The germline CDR1 and CDR2 sequences are KGHSH and LQKENI. The CDR3 nucleotides are TGTGCCAGCAAACCTACAGGGGAAGATCCGCAGTATTTT. As protein: CASKPTGEDPQYF.

The V call is TRBV10-3, the J call TRBJ2-1, with D hard to call. This CDR3 spans 14 amino acids. V lost 3 bases and J lost 0, with 6 bases in between. Germline V gene data show CDR1 as ENHRY and CDR2 as SYGVKD. In nucleotides, the CDR3 is TGTGCCATCAGTGAAGGAATCTCCTACAATGAGCAGTTCTTC. This encodes CAISEGISYNEQFF.